The entry below gives a single T cell receptor (beta chain) sequence along with its context. This specimen belongs to a study of T cell changes during pregnancy in multiple sclerosis. Sequencing was performed with immunoSEQ multiplex PCR; in TCRdb, only in-frame clones are kept and a portion is missing. The sample lists more than 40,000 clones; roughly nine tenths were seen once. The V end lost 0 bases, the J end lost 6 bases, and 9 bases lay between the germline ends. The CDR3 runs to 13 residues. The germline gives CDR1 SGHNT, CDR2 YENEEA. Sequenced material: CD8+ T cells from peripheral blood mononuclear cells, taken in the third trimester of pregnancy. The V and J genes are TRBV11-3 and TRBJ2-7; unclear D gene. This receptor was identified in a female donor with multiple sclerosis, enrolled in a pregnancy study. The CDR3: CASSLDLATEQYF. In DNA form, the CDR3 reads TGTGCCAGCAGCTTAGATTTGGCAACCGAGCAGTACTTC.